The 15 T cell receptor beta chains below all came from one sample that was sequenced in a study of T cell repertoires in cytomegalovirus infection. MiXCR, applied by TCRdb to the reads, yields one record per CDR3 protein. The table has 150,000 to 190,000 distinct CDR3 sequences, less than 25% seen once. The sample taken for sequencing was PBMCs. All receptors derive from a human donor in good health (CMV status not recorded). Some clones in this sample may be carry-over from other donors' samples.

The genes are TRBV13 and TRBJ1-1; D not certain. Germline V gene lookup returns CDR1 PRHDT and CDR2 FYEKMQ (reference sequence). V was cut by 5 bases and J by 2 bases, with 12 bases left in between. The length of the CDR3 is 14 residues. CDR3 nucleotide sequence: TGTGCCAGCAGCCCCGGGTGGGAAAACACTGAAGCTTTCTTT. Translated, it gives CASSPGWENTEAFF. Drawing the rest from reference TRBV13 and TRBJ1-1, the complete variable domain is AAGVIQSPRHLIKEKRETATLKCYPIPRHDTVYWYQQGPGQDPQFLISFYEKMQSDKGSIPDRFSAQQFSDYHSELNMSSLELGDSALYFCASSPGWENTEAFFGQGTRLTVV.

V and J are TRBV11-2 and TRBJ2-6, with 7 positions matching TRBD2. This CDR3 contains 15 residues. V lost 4 bases, J lost 2 bases, and 2 bases stayed unmatched. Germline CDR1 and CDR2: SGHAT and FQNNGV. The CDR3 DNA follows: TGTGCCAGCAGCTCGGGGGGTGCTGGGGCCAACGTCCTGACTTTC. Translated, it gives CASSSGGAGANVLTF.

This sequence joins TRBV28 and TRBJ2-3; D is unresolved. CDR3 length equals 14 residues. Trimming stripped 2 bases from V and 1 base from J, with 7 bases between. Germline CDR1 is MDHEN and CDR2 is SYDVKM. The CDR3 reads CASSLNSGTDTQYF. CDR3 sequence (DNA): TGTGCCAGCAGTTTAAATTCAGGCACAGATACGCAGTATTTT. Complete variable domain (other parts from reference TRBV28 and TRBJ2-3): DVKVTQSSRYLVKRTGEKVFLECVQDMDHENMFWYRQDPGLGLRLIYFSYDVKMKEKGDIPEGYSVSREKKERFSLILESASTNQTSMYLCASSLNSGTDTQYFGPGTRLTVL.

This chain connects TRBV4-1 to TRBJ2-7; D is undetermined. Germline-derived CDR1 and CDR2 are MGHRA and YSYEKL. CDR3 length equals 13 residues. The V gene lost 3 bases and the J gene lost 0 bases, with 6 bases spanning the gap. This CDR3 reads CASSQGSSYEQYF. The CDR3 DNA reads as TGCGCCAGCAGCCAGGGCAGCTCCTACGAGCAGTACTTC.

This clonotype was seen only a few times. This chain links TRBV7-9 with TRBJ2-1; 7 bases map to TRBD2. This CDR3 is built from 11 residues. J gave up 12 bases and V 5 bases, and 4 bases lay outside the gene matches. Per germline, CDR1 SEHNR and CDR2 FQNEAQ (reference sequence). CDR3 coding DNA: TGTGCCAGCAGCCAAGCGGGACGGCAGTTCTTC. It codes for CASSQAGRQFF.

This clonotype has a count of ten or more. The chain couples TRBV7-2 to TRBJ1-1, with 8 bases lining up with TRBD1. The CDR3 is made up of 14 amino acids. CDR1 is SGHTA and CDR2 is FQGNSA in the germline V gene. V lost 5 bases to trimming and J lost 2 bases; unmatched junction nucleotides: 4. The CDR3 coding sequence is TGTGCCAGCAGCAACGGACAGGGAAACACTGAAGCTTTCTTT. Protein: CASSNGQGNTEAFF.

This clonotype came up many times. The J gene is TRBJ2-1, the V gene TRBV12-3 or TRBV12-4; TRBD1 is a possible D gene (5 bases). Trimming removed 3 bases at V and 2 bases at J, with 11 bases between. The CDR3 has 15 amino acids. CDR3 residues: CASSFGPGTYNEQFF. The CDR3 nucleotides read TGTGCCAGCAGTTTTGGGCCAGGGACCTACAATGAGCAGTTCTTC.

This clonotype occurred a few times. This chain links TRBV11-2 with TRBJ2-5; the match to TRBD1 covers 9 bases. The V gene's germline CDR1 is SGHAT and CDR2 FQNNGV. V dropped 2 bases and J dropped 4; count of bases not matched to a gene: 2. This CDR3 region has 14 residues. The CDR3 loop is CASSLTGQGETQYF. The CDR3 DNA sequence: TGTGCCAGCAGCTTAACGGGACAGGGAGAGACCCAGTACTTC.

The rearrangement joins TRBV28 to TRBJ1-4; D uncertain. CDR3 size: 10 residues. Germline V lookup: CDR1 MDHEN, CDR2 SYDVKM. Trimming shortened V by 5 bases and J by 9 bases, and 4 bases separated the two germline ends. CDR3 bases: TGTGCCAGCAGTCAAAAAAAACTGTTTTTT. Protein: CASSQKKLFF.

The chain links TRBV30 to TRBJ1-5; unclear D gene. This CDR3 contains 15 residues. Germline V CDR1 and CDR2: GTSNPN, SVGIG (reference sequence). The V end was cut by 2 bases, the J end by 0 bases, with 11 bases between. This chain's CDR3 is CAWSRYTTSNQPQHF. The CDR3 nucleotides are TGTGCCTGGAGTAGGTATACCACTAGCAATCAGCCCCAGCATTTT.

This clonotype occurred a few times. V usage is TRBV20-1 and J usage is TRBJ2-7; 11 bases agree with TRBD1. CDR3 length equals 15 residues. After removal of 2 bases from V and 4 bases from J, the junction contained 7 bases not matched to a gene. Germline assignment: CDR1 DFQATT and CDR2 SNEGSKA (reference sequence). CDR3 DNA sequence: TGCAGTGCTAGACCGGGAGGGACAGGGGGGTACGAGCAGTACTTC. It is translated as CSARPGGTGGYEQYF.

This sequence joins TRBV4-2 and TRBJ2-3, with 10 bases identical to TRBD2. Germline assignment: CDR1 LGHNA and CDR2 YNFKEQ. V was clipped by 2 bases and J by 4 bases; unmatched bases: 6. This CDR3 contains 16 residues. DNA of the CDR3: TGTGCCAGCAGCCAACAGCGGGGGGGCCGTGCAGATACGCAGTATTTT. It is translated as CASSQQRGGRADTQYF.

The J gene is TRBJ1-3, the V gene TRBV5-1; no clear D. The CDR3 extends over 16 amino acids. Trimming took 0 bases from V and 0 from J, leaving 10 bases between them. From germline, CDR1 is SGHRS and CDR2 YFSETQ. This CDR3 reads CASSLAVGSSGNTIYF. CDR3 sequence (DNA): TGCGCCAGCAGCTTGGCAGTGGGATCCTCTGGAAACACCATATATTTT.

The gene calls are TRBV4-1 and TRBJ2-7; D is perhaps TRBD1 (6 bases). V was cut by 1 base and J by 3 bases, with 13 bases left in between. CDR1 is MGHRA and CDR2 is YSYEKL in the germline V gene. The CDR3 length is 15 residues. This chain's CDR3 is CASSQGAARGYEQYF. In nucleotides, the CDR3 is TGCGCCAGCAGCCAAGGGGCAGCCAGGGGCTACGAGCAGTACTTC.

This clonotype has a handful of counts. The chain carries TRBV28 and TRBJ2-5; D not certain. Germline values: CDR1 MDHEN, CDR2 SYDVKM. V shed 6 bases and J shed 1 base, with 6 bases lying between them. The CDR3 runs to 12 residues. The CDR3 is CASSDFQETQYF. CDR3 coding DNA: TGTGCCAGCAGCGATTTCCAAGAGACCCAGTACTTC.